A selection of T cell receptor beta chains follows, all from one sample in a study of radiation and T cells in renal cell carcinoma. Method: immunoSEQ multiplex PCR; TCRdb's copy keeps in-frame clones and lacks some. The sample contains 75,000 to 90,000 clones, roughly nine tenths of which appear only once. Sequencing used blood, obtained from a patient whose treatment included radiotherapy and nephrectomy. The receptors were sampled from a woman in her sixties or seventies with renal cell carcinoma. The CDR3 runs from the conserved cysteine through the conserved F or W. D genes are given only for firm matches. Only part of the rows carry a size: once, few, many, or a class if the clone is expanded.

V gene	D gene	J gene	clone size	CDR3 protein	CDR3 DNA
TRBV30	-	TRBJ1-5	-	CAWSVGQHNQPQHF	TGTGCCTGGAGTGTAGGACAGCACAATCAGCCCCAGCATTTT
TRBV2	TRBD2	TRBJ2-5	-	CASSESRTSIFQTQYF	TGTGCCAGCAGTGAATCAAGGACTAGCATTTTTCAGACCCAGTACTTC
TRBV4-3	TRBD1	TRBJ1-2	-	CASSQSRGPRGYTF	TGCGCCAGCAGCCAGAGTAGGGGGCCGCGTGGCTACACCTTC
TRBV30	-	TRBJ1-2	-	CAWSREGNYGYTF	TGTGCCTGGAGCCGAGAGGGAAACTATGGCTACACCTTC
TRBV4-3	TRBD2	TRBJ2-1	-	CASSRGTSGGYEQFF	TGCGCCAGCAGCCGAGGGACTAGCGGGGGCTATGAGCAGTTCTTC
TRBV9	-	TRBJ2-3	-	CASSVYQGLSTDTQYF	TGTGCCAGCAGCGTATACCAGGGGCTTAGCACAGATACGCAGTATTTT
TRBV7-8	TRBD1	TRBJ2-5	-	CASSSDRDGETQYF	TGTGCCAGCAGCTCAGACAGGGATGGAGAGACCCAGTACTTC
TRBV5-3	TRBD1	TRBJ1-5	-	CARSRDSHSNQPQHF	TGTGCCAGATCCCGGGACAGTCATAGCAATCAGCCCCAGCATTTT
TRBV5-4	TRBD1	TRBJ2-1	-	CASSSRDRGVYEQFF	TGTGCCAGCAGCTCCCGGGACAGGGGGGTTTATGAGCAGTTCTTC
TRBV5-4	TRBD1	TRBJ1-2	-	CASTLGQGRSYGYTF	TGTGCCAGCACTTTGGGACAGGGGAGAAGTTATGGCTACACCTTC
TRBV4-1	-	TRBJ2-7	-	CASSQEGLQSYEQYF	TGCGCCAGCAGCCAAGAAGGCTTGCAATCCTACGAGCAGTACTTC
TRBV9	TRBD2	TRBJ2-5	once	CASSVAGLAGEETQYF	TGTGCCAGCAGCGTAGCCGGACTAGCGGGGGAAGAGACCCAGTACTTC
TRBV10-3	TRBD1	TRBJ2-7	-	CAIGQAAYEQYF	TGTGCCATCGGACAGGCAGCCTACGAGCAGTACTTC
TRBV5-4	-	TRBJ2-1	-	CASSLDKGSYNEQFF	TGTGCCAGCAGCTTGGACAAGGGTTCCTACAATGAGCAGTTCTTC
TRBV25-1	-	TRBJ1-6	-	CASCAQAPQGSYNSPLHF	TGTGCCAGCTGCGCTCAGGCACCGCAGGGCTCCTATAATTCACCCCTCCACTTT
TRBV4-1	-	TRBJ1-3	-	CASSQGHLGSGNTIYF	TGCGCCAGCAGCCAGGGACATCTTGGCTCTGGAAACACCATATATTTT
TRBV15	-	TRBJ1-4	-	CATSRVGATNEKLFF	TGTGCCACCAGCAGAGTAGGGGCAACTAATGAAAAACTGTTTTTT
TRBV19	TRBD1	TRBJ1-5	-	CASKGTGLGGPQHF	TGTGCCAGTAAAGGGACAGGCCTCGGCGGGCCCCAGCATTTT
TRBV9	TRBD1	TRBJ1-2	-	CASSTGGSNYGYTF	TGTGCCAGCAGCACAGGGGGCTCCAACTATGGCTACACCTTC
TRBV7-2	TRBD2	TRBJ2-4	-	CASSLVRGGHIQYF	TGTGCCAGCAGCTTAGTGCGGGGGGGCCACATTCAGTACTTC
TRBV9	TRBD2	TRBJ2-2	-	CASSLSPVGLATGELFF	TGTGCCAGCAGCCTCTCCCCCGTAGGACTAGCCACCGGGGAGCTGTTTTTT
TRBV9	-	TRBJ2-2	-	CASSRTGPNTGELFF	TGTGCCAGCAGCCGTACGGGGCCTAACACCGGGGAGCTGTTTTTT
TRBV28	TRBD1	TRBJ2-7	few	CASRTGQGSHEQYF	TGTGCCAGCAGGACGGGACAGGGTTCCCACGAGCAGTACTTC
TRBV7-9	-	TRBJ2-1	-	CASSRQGGRNEQFF	TGTGCCAGCAGCCGGCAGGGGGGCCGCAATGAGCAGTTCTTC
TRBV28	TRBD1	TRBJ1-4	-	CASSPPTGWEKLFF	TGTGCCAGCAGTCCCCCGACAGGGTGGGAAAAACTGTTTTTT
TRBV14	-	TRBJ2-3	-	CASSQAGDTQYF	TGTGCCAGCAGCCAAGCGGGAGATACGCAGTATTTT
TRBV6-5	-	TRBJ2-2	-	CASSYRGPNTGELFF	TGTGCCAGCAGTTACAGGGGCCCGAACACCGGGGAGCTGTTTTTT
TRBV5-6	-	TRBJ1-2	-	CASSFRQYGYTF	TGTGCCAGCAGCTTTAGGCAGTATGGCTACACCTTC
TRBV6-1	-	TRBJ2-1	-	CASSGVRRVFSYNEQFF	TGTGCCAGCAGTGGGGTCCGCAGGGTCTTTTCCTACAATGAGCAGTTCTTC
TRBV10-3	-	TRBJ2-3	-	CAISTNDRSTDTQYF	TGTGCCATCAGTACGAATGACAGATCCACAGATACGCAGTATTTT
TRBV25-1	-	TRBJ1-1	-	CASSQPTNTEAFF	TGTGCCAGCAGTCAACCGACTAACACTGAAGCTTTCTTT
TRBV30	-	TRBJ1-2	-	CAWSPGYTYGYTF	TGTGCCTGGAGCCCAGGGTATACCTATGGCTACACCTTC
TRBV27	TRBD1	TRBJ1-1	-	CASSPRQGRMNTEAFF	TGTGCCAGCAGTCCGCGACAGGGGAGGATGAACACTGAAGCTTTCTTT
TRBV29-1	-	TRBJ2-7	-	CSVMLGYEQYF	TGCAGCGTCATGCTAGGGTACGAGCAGTACTTC
TRBV2	-	TRBJ2-7	-	CASMYRSYEQYF	TGTGCCAGCATGTACCGTTCCTACGAGCAGTACTTC
TRBV29-1	-	TRBJ1-2	-	CSVRQVSSKGYTF	TGCAGCGTGCGACAGGTTTCATCCAAGGGCTACACCTTC
TRBV5-1	-	TRBJ1-4	-	CASSRPGEKLFF	TGCGCCAGCAGCCGGCCGGGGGAAAAACTGTTTTTT
TRBV13	TRBD1	TRBJ2-3	-	CASSLRGTAYTDTQYF	TGTGCCAGCAGCCTTAGAGGGACAGCCTACACAGATACGCAGTATTTT
TRBV2	TRBD2	TRBJ2-1	-	CASSERRREAEQFF	TGTGCCAGCAGCGAACGCCGGCGGGAGGCTGAGCAGTTCTTC
TRBV5-1	-	TRBJ2-1	-	CASSLVAGSYNEQFF	TGCGCCAGCAGCTTGGTTGCGGGGTCCTACAATGAGCAGTTCTTC
TRBV11-3	TRBD2	TRBJ2-5	-	CASSHGTRDLYQETQYF	TGTGCCAGCAGTCATGGGACTAGGGATTTGTACCAAGAGACCCAGTACTTC
TRBV7-2	-	TRBJ2-7	-	CASTPRASSYEQYF	TGTGCCAGCACCCCCCGGGCTAGCTCCTACGAGCAGTACTTC
TRBV19	-	TRBJ2-6	few	CASDPGYSGANVLTF	TGTGCCAGTGATCCGGGGTACTCTGGGGCCAACGTCCTGACTTTC